Reported below is one TCR beta chain. The CDR3 is made up of 11 amino acids. The V and J ends lost 3 bases and 8 bases respectively, with 5 bases between them. The entry originates in a study of blood T cell repertoires in COVID-19. Study at large: Specimens from acute and convalescent COVID-19 originated in the United States, Italy and Spain. The analysed material was cDNA or gDNA that came from T cells, B-cell-depleted T cells, or PBMCs.

As originally analysed: From reference gene primer amplification, estimates of nucleated cell counts were derived. Sequenced by immunoSEQ multiplex PCR; TCRdb stores in-frame clones only, minus some. That table supplies the V and J calls and clone size; D and trimming were determined from the DNA. The sample has tens of thousands of clones, around nine tenths seen once. The sample taken for sequencing was peripheral blood. V is TRBV12-3 or TRBV12-4 and J is TRBJ2-1, with D unresolved. This clonotype was obtained from a human donor in a cohort sampled during active COVID-19. CDR3 sequence: CASSFGYEQFF. CDR3 in DNA: TGTGCCAGCAGTTTCGGGTATGAGCAGTTCTTC.